The rows below give T cell receptor beta chains drawn from one sample of a study of cytomegalovirus exposure and HLA in healthy donors. Clones were read by immunoSEQ multiplex PCR, and TCRdb kept only the in-frame ones, dropping some. This sample has roughly 150,000 clones, with 85% to 90% found just once. The sample comprised PBMCs. The receptors shown here come from a young woman in good health and CMV-seropositive. CDR3s include the opening cysteine and the closing phenylalanine or tryptophan. D genes are given only for firm matches. Rows may omit the clone size; those that give it use once, few, many or a size class.

CDR3 protein: CASSQPTGGVYGNTIYF
CDR3 DNA: TGCGCCAGCAGCCAGCCGACAGGGGGCGTTTATGGAAACACCATATATTTT
J gene: TRBJ1-3
clone size: NA
V gene: TRBV4-1
D gene: TRBD1

CDR3 protein: CASSKAFPPGIECYEQYF
CDR3 DNA: TGTGCCAGCAGCAAAGCTTTCCCCCCAGGGATCGAGTGCTACGAGCAGTACTTC
J gene: TRBJ2-7
clone size: NA
V gene: TRBV21-1
D gene: NA

CDR3 protein: CAWRTDSYYGYTF
CDR3 DNA: TGTGCCTGGAGGACCGACAGTTACTATGGCTACACCTTC
J gene: TRBJ1-2
clone size: few
V gene: TRBV30
D gene: NA

CDR3 protein: CASSFPAGAPRTGELFF
CDR3 DNA: TGCGCCAGCAGCTTCCCCGCCGGAGCGCCGCGGACCGGGGAGCTGTTTTTT
J gene: TRBJ2-2
clone size: NA
V gene: TRBV5-1
D gene: NA

CDR3 protein: CASSSDYDLYEQYF
CDR3 DNA: TGTGCCAGCAGCTCTGACTACGATCTCTACGAGCAGTACTTC
J gene: TRBJ2-7
clone size: NA
V gene: TRBV7-8
D gene: NA

CDR3 protein: CSVEDLANEQFF
CDR3 DNA: TGCAGCGTTGAAGATCTAGCTAATGAGCAGTTCTTC
J gene: TRBJ2-1
clone size: NA
V gene: TRBV29-1
D gene: NA

CDR3 protein: CASSVGRGTTEAFF
CDR3 DNA: TGTGCCAGCAGCGTAGGAAGGGGGACCACTGAAGCTTTCTTT
J gene: TRBJ1-1
clone size: NA
V gene: TRBV9
D gene: NA

CDR3 protein: CASSVTGTEQFF
CDR3 DNA: TGTGCCAGCTCAGTTACCGGGACAGAGCAGTTCTTC
J gene: TRBJ2-1
clone size: NA
V gene: TRBV18
D gene: NA

CDR3 protein: CASSVASGSYNEQFF
CDR3 DNA: TGTGCCAGCAGTGTAGCTAGCGGGAGCTACAATGAGCAGTTCTTC
J gene: TRBJ2-1
clone size: NA
V gene: TRBV25-1
D gene: TRBD2

CDR3 protein: CSVDSGTSYNEQFF
CDR3 DNA: TGCAGCGTAGATAGCGGAACCTCCTACAATGAGCAGTTCTTC
J gene: TRBJ2-1
clone size: NA
V gene: TRBV29-1
D gene: NA

CDR3 protein: CASTLSGRGYEQYF
CDR3 DNA: TGCGCCAGCACCTTAAGCGGGAGAGGCTACGAGCAGTACTTC
J gene: TRBJ2-7
clone size: NA
V gene: TRBV10-2
D gene: TRBD2

CDR3 protein: CASSLATPRADTQYF
CDR3 DNA: TGTGCCAGCAGCTTAGCCACACCCAGGGCAGATACGCAGTATTTT
J gene: TRBJ2-3
clone size: NA
V gene: TRBV7-9
D gene: NA

CDR3 protein: CASSFRGGQGHDTEAFF
CDR3 DNA: TGTGCCAGCAGCTTTCGTGGGGGACAGGGACACGACACTGAAGCTTTCTTT
J gene: TRBJ1-1
clone size: NA
V gene: TRBV7-3
D gene: TRBD1

CDR3 protein: CASSAYPGQNYEQYF
CDR3 DNA: TGTGCCAGCAGCGCCTACCCGGGACAGAACTACGAGCAGTACTTC
J gene: TRBJ2-7
clone size: NA
V gene: TRBV7-3
D gene: TRBD1

CDR3 protein: CATNGGPSYEQYF
CDR3 DNA: TGTGCCACGAACGGGGGGCCCTCCTACGAGCAGTACTTC
J gene: TRBJ2-7
clone size: once
V gene: TRBV27
D gene: NA

CDR3 protein: CSVRRQTYEQYF
CDR3 DNA: TGCAGCGTTAGGCGACAGACCTACGAGCAGTACTTC
J gene: TRBJ2-7
clone size: NA
V gene: TRBV29-1
D gene: NA

CDR3 protein: CASSQDRGTEAFF
CDR3 DNA: TGTGCCAGCAGCCAAGACAGGGGCACTGAAGCTTTCTTT
J gene: TRBJ1-1
clone size: NA
V gene: TRBV7-2
D gene: TRBD1

CDR3 protein: CSVEDRGYTF
CDR3 DNA: TGCAGCGTTGAAGACAGGGGCTACACCTTC
J gene: TRBJ1-2
clone size: NA
V gene: TRBV29-1
D gene: NA

CDR3 protein: CASNLDRGTEAFF
CDR3 DNA: TGTGCCAGCAACCTCGACAGGGGCACTGAAGCTTTCTTT
J gene: TRBJ1-1
clone size: NA
V gene: TRBV6-5
D gene: TRBD1

CDR3 protein: CASRSGLNGIYEQYF
CDR3 DNA: TGTGCTAGCAGGTCGGGACTTAACGGGATCTACGAGCAGTACTTC
J gene: TRBJ2-7
clone size: NA
V gene: TRBV7-7
D gene: NA

CDR3 protein: CASSSLTGGEQYF
CDR3 DNA: TGTGCCAGCAGCTCACTAACAGGGGGCGAGCAGTACTTC
J gene: TRBJ2-7
clone size: once
V gene: TRBV7-9
D gene: TRBD1

CDR3 protein: CATRPAGGQETQYF
CDR3 DNA: TGTGCCACAAGGCCAGCGGGAGGGCAAGAGACCCAGTACTTC
J gene: TRBJ2-5
clone size: NA
V gene: TRBV6-1
D gene: TRBD2

CDR3 protein: CASNRQGLSYEQYF
CDR3 DNA: TGTGCCAGCAATAGACAGGGCCTCTCCTACGAGCAGTACTTC
J gene: TRBJ2-7
clone size: NA
V gene: TRBV6-6
D gene: TRBD1

CDR3 protein: CASSPAVAGQTEQYF
CDR3 DNA: TGTGCCAGCTCACCAGCGGTAGCGGGACAAACCGAGCAGTACTTC
J gene: TRBJ2-7
clone size: once
V gene: TRBV18
D gene: TRBD2

CDR3 protein: CASSPITLPGIYEQYF
CDR3 DNA: TGTGCCAGCAGTCCAATAACCCTCCCAGGGATCTACGAGCAGTACTTC
J gene: TRBJ2-7
clone size: NA
V gene: TRBV27
D gene: NA

CDR3 protein: CAWRAWTGENQPQHF
CDR3 DNA: TGTGCCTGGAGGGCATGGACAGGGGAAAATCAGCCCCAGCATTTT
J gene: TRBJ1-5
clone size: NA
V gene: TRBV30
D gene: TRBD1

CDR3 protein: CASSLPSGREGDEQFF
CDR3 DNA: TGTGCCAGCAGCCTCCCGAGCGGGAGGGAAGGCGATGAGCAGTTCTTC
J gene: TRBJ2-1
clone size: NA
V gene: TRBV7-9
D gene: TRBD2

CDR3 protein: CASSLARAGRSYEQYF
CDR3 DNA: TGTGCCAGCAGCTTAGCACGAGCGGGGCGCTCCTACGAGCAGTACTTC
J gene: TRBJ2-7
clone size: NA
V gene: TRBV11-2
D gene: TRBD2

CDR3 protein: CASSSGVYGYTF
CDR3 DNA: TGTGCCAGCAGTTCGGGGGTTTATGGCTACACCTTC
J gene: TRBJ1-2
clone size: few
V gene: TRBV7-9
D gene: NA

CDR3 protein: CASSQEWAFSSYNEQFF
CDR3 DNA: TGCGCCAGCAGCCAAGAATGGGCGTTTAGCTCCTACAATGAGCAGTTCTTC
J gene: TRBJ2-1
clone size: NA
V gene: TRBV4-3
D gene: NA

CDR3 protein: CASSQDLAGRLSGANVLTF
CDR3 DNA: TGTGCCAGCAGCCAAGATTTGGCGGGACGACTATCTGGGGCCAACGTCCTGACTTTC
J gene: TRBJ2-6
clone size: NA
V gene: TRBV14
D gene: NA

CDR3 protein: CASSQTYNEQFF
CDR3 DNA: TGTGCCAGCAGTCAGACCTACAATGAGCAGTTCTTC
J gene: TRBJ2-1
clone size: NA
V gene: TRBV6-5
D gene: NA

CDR3 protein: CSVTREAVNEQFF
CDR3 DNA: TGCAGCGTCACGAGAGAGGCGGTCAATGAGCAGTTCTTC
J gene: TRBJ2-1
clone size: NA
V gene: TRBV29-1
D gene: NA

CDR3 protein: CASSQLRGGIPSTDTQYF
CDR3 DNA: TGCGCCAGCAGCCAACTCCGAGGAGGTATACCTAGCACAGATACGCAGTATTTT
J gene: TRBJ2-3
clone size: once
V gene: TRBV4-1
D gene: NA

CDR3 protein: CASSQELAGGEYEQYF
CDR3 DNA: TGTGCCAGCAGCCAAGAACTAGCGGGAGGGGAGTACGAGCAGTACTTC
J gene: TRBJ2-7
clone size: NA
V gene: TRBV4-2
D gene: TRBD2

CDR3 protein: CASSFAGVYEQYF
CDR3 DNA: TGTGCCAGCAGCTTCGCGGGGGTCTACGAGCAGTACTTC
J gene: TRBJ2-7
clone size: NA
V gene: TRBV5-6
D gene: TRBD2

CDR3 protein: CASSRSGTSLDTQYF
CDR3 DNA: TGTGCCAGCAGCCGCTCCGGGACTAGCTTAGATACGCAGTATTTT
J gene: TRBJ2-3
clone size: NA
V gene: TRBV27
D gene: TRBD2

CDR3 protein: CASSSWTGTYEQYF
CDR3 DNA: TGTGCCAGCAGTTCCTGGACAGGGACCTACGAGCAGTACTTC
J gene: TRBJ2-7
clone size: NA
V gene: TRBV27
D gene: TRBD1

CDR3 protein: CASSPGQRSYEQYF
CDR3 DNA: TGCGCCAGCAGCCCGGGACAGCGCTCCTACGAGCAGTACTTC
J gene: TRBJ2-7
clone size: NA
V gene: TRBV10-1
D gene: TRBD1

CDR3 protein: CASSEGAEAFF
CDR3 DNA: TGCGCCAGCAGTGAAGGAGCTGAAGCTTTCTTT
J gene: TRBJ1-1
clone size: NA
V gene: TRBV5-1
D gene: NA

CDR3 protein: CASSPGGNTEAFF
CDR3 DNA: TGTGCCAGCTCACCCGGAGGGAACACTGAAGCTTTCTTT
J gene: TRBJ1-1
clone size: few
V gene: TRBV18
D gene: NA

CDR3 protein: CASSRTAINYGYTF
CDR3 DNA: TGTGCCAGCAGTCGGACAGCTATTAACTATGGCTACACCTTC
J gene: TRBJ1-2
clone size: NA
V gene: TRBV6-5
D gene: NA

CDR3 protein: CASSLSGQNYGYTF
CDR3 DNA: TGTGCCAGCAGCTTGTCTGGGCAGAACTATGGCTACACCTTC
J gene: TRBJ1-2
clone size: NA
V gene: TRBV5-5
D gene: NA